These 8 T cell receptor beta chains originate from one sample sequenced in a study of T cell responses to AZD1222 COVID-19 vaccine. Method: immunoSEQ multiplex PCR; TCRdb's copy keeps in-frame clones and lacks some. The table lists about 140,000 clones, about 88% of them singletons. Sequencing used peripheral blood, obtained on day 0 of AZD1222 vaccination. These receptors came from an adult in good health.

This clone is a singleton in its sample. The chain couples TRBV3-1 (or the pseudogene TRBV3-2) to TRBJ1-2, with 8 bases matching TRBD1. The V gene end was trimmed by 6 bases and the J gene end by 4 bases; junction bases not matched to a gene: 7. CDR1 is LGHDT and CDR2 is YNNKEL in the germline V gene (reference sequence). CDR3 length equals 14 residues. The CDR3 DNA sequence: TGTGCCAGCAGGAAGACAGGGGAAACCTATGGCTACACCTTC. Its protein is CASRKTGETYGYTF.

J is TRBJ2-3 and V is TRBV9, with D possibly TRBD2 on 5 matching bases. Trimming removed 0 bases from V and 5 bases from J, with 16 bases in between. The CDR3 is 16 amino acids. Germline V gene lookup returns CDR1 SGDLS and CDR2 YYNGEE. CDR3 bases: TGTGCCAGCAGCGTAGCTCCCGAGGGAAGAGGAGATACGCAGTATTTT. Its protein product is CASSVAPEGRGDTQYF.

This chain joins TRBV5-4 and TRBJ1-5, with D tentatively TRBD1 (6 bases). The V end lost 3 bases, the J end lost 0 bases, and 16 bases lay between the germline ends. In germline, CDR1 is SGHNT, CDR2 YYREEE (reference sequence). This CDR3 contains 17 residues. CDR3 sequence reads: CASSSEPGQLSNQPQHF. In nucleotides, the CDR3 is TGTGCCAGCAGCTCGGAACCCGGACAGCTTAGCAATCAGCCCCAGCATTTT.

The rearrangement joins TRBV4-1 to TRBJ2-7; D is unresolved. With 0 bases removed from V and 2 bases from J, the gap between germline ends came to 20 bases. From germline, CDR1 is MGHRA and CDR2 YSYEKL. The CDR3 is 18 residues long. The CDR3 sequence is CASSQEPPPAVDPYEQYF. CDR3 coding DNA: TGCGCCAGCAGCCAAGAGCCTCCCCCCGCAGTAGACCCCTACGAGCAGTACTTC.

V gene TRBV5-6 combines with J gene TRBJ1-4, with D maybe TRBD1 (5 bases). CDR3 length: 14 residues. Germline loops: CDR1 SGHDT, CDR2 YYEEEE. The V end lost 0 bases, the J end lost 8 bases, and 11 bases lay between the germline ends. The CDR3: CASSLGGRGEKLFF. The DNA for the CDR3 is TGTGCCAGCAGCTTGGGGGGACGGGGGGAAAAACTGTTTTTT.

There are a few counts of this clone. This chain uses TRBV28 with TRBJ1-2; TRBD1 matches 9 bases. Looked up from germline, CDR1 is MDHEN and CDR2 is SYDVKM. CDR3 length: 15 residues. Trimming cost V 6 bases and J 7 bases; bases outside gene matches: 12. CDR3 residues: CASSRGTGMIGGYTF. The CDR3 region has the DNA TGTGCCAGCAGCCGAGGGACAGGGATGATCGGTGGCTACACCTTC.

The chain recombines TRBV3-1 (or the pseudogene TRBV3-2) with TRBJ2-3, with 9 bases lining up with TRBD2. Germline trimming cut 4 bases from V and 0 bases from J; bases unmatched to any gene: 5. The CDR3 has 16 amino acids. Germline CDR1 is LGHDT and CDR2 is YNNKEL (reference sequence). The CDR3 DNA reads TGTGCCAGCAGCCGAGGACTAGCGTATAGCACAGATACGCAGTATTTT. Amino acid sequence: CASSRGLAYSTDTQYF.

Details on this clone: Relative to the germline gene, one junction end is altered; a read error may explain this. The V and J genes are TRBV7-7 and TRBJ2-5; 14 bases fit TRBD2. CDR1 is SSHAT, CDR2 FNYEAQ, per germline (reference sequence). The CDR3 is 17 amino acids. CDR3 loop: CASSLGGLAGVGETQYF. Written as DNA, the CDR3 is TGTGCTAGCAGCTTAGGGGGACTAGCGGGAGTAGGCGAGACCCAGTACTTC.